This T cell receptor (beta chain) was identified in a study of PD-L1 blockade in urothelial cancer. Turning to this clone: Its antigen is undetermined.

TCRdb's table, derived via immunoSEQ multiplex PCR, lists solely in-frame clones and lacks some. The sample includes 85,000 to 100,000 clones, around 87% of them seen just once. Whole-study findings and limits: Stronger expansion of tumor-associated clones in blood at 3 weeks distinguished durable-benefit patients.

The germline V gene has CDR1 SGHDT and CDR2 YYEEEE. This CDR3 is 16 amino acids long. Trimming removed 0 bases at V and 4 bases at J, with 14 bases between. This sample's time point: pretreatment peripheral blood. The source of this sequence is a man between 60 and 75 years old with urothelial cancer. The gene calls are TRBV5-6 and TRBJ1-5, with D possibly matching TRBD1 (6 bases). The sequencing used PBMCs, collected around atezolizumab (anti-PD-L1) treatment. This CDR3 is CASSLAGQGLNQPQHF. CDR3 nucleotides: TGTGCCAGCAGCTTGGCCGGGCAGGGGTTAAATCAGCCCCAGCATTTT.